This T cell receptor (beta chain) was identified during a study of tumor-infiltrating lymphocytes in localized non-small cell lung cancer (dated by TCRdb to 2020 to 2023). For context, the study as a whole: The cohort covered several histologies, both smokers and never-smokers, and patients whose samples were collected after neoadjuvant chemotherapy. A total of around 58 patients were part of the paired comparison of immunoSEQ T-cell fraction between tumor and uninvolved lung. Resected tumor tissue and uninvolved lung tissue described as non-adjacent to the tumor were contributed by each patient, with both tissues obtained from the same patient. In total, the ICON cohort consisted of 140 or so surgical patients with localized non-small cell lung cancer who had their tumors resected. Alongside flow cytometry, multiplex immunofluorescence, RNA-seq, exome sequencing and proteomics, TCR sequencing was applied to the same patients as one of several integrated assays. The paper as a whole reports these results and caveats: Because different pieces of the same tissue were used for different assays, technical variation could not be separated from intratumor heterogeneity. Assay coverage differed among patients according to how much tissue was available, so only a subset of the cohort had TCR sequencing. No difference in TCR-derived T-cell fraction was observed between the flow cytometry-defined immunotypes IM1 (good prognosis) and IM2 (poor prognosis). Higher T cell infiltration in tumors than in uninvolved lung tissue was supported by TCRbeta sequencing, consistent with immunofluorescence CD3 counts.

From its cysteine to its phenylalanine, the CDR3 spans 13 amino acids. The entry retains the CDR3 DNA only, 39 bases that are in frame from base 1. CDR1 and CDR2 were assigned from the germline V gene as SGHTA and FQGNSA. V drops 5 bases and J drops 5 bases, leaving 12 bases in between. Points on this clone: Its cognate antigen has yet to be identified. It has no much larger one-base neighbor in the sample; base qualities were not kept.

Enrollment in ICON was initiated in the first half of 2016, and the last patient was enrolled in 2018. From a subcohort of some 76 patients, fresh tumor and matched uninvolved tissue were collected for in-depth immune analyses, including TCR sequencing. TCR sequencing was performed on DNA isolated from bulk tissue, without cell sorting. TCR sequencing with the immunoSEQ assay provided the T-cell fraction in tumor and uninvolved lung tissue. Under the source paper's analysis protocol: For survival analysis, patients were split into high (upper tertile) and low (lower two tertiles) T-cell fraction groups and compared by log-rank test. A signed-rank test was used to test paired tumor versus uninvolved lung differences in T-cell fraction. TCRdb holds this immuneACCESS table with in-frame rearrangements only. Some clones are missing; in checked studies, unresolved V genes explain under half, and the rest has no known cause. V, J and clone size are those of that table, while D and trimming were read from the DNA. The sample table lists fewer than 15,000 clones, 70% to 75% of them with a count of one. Roughly an eighth of the sample belongs to the ten largest clones.

The sequence links TRBV7-2 to TRBJ1-1, and the D gene may be TRBD1, 6 bases matching. This receptor was identified in a human donor with non-small cell lung cancer. The source material was uninvolved lung tissue not adjacent to the tumor. The CDR3 corresponds to CASSPQGRTEAFF. The sequenced DNA: TGTGCCAGCAGCCCTCAGGGGAGGACTGAAGCTTTCTTT.